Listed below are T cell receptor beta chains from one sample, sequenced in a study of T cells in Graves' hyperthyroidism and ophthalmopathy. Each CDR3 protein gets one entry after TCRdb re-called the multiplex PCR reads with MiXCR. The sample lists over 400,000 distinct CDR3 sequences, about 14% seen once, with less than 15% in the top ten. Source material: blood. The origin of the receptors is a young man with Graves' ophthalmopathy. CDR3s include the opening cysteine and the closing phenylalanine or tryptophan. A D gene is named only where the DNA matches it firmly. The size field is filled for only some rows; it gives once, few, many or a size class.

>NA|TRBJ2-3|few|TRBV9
CASSVVPSGTDTQYF
TGTGCCAGCAGCGTAGTTCCTAGCGGCACAGATACGCAGTATTTT
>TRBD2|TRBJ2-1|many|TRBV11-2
CASSLAAGGPHEQFF
TGTGCCAGCAGCTTAGCTGCGGGGGGGCCGCATGAGCAGTTCTTC
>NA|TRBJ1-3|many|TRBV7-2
CASSLTPEGRFHSSGNTIYF
TGTGCCAGCAGCTTGACCCCTGAGGGTCGATTTCACAGCTCTGGAAACACCATATATTTT
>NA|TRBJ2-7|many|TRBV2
CASRASYEQYF
TGTGCCAGCAGGGCGAGCTACGAGCAGTACTTC
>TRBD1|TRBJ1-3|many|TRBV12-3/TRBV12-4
CASSFGTGDGNTIYF
TGTGCCAGCAGTTTTGGAACAGGGGATGGAAACACCATATATTTT
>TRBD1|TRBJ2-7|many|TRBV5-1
CASSTGTGTYEQYF
TGCGCCAGCAGCACCGGGACAGGGACCTACGAGCAGTACTTC
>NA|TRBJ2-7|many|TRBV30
CAWSTGRAYEQYF
TGTGCCTGGAGTACGGGACGGGCCTACGAGCAGTACTTC
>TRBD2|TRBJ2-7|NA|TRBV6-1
CATGLANYEQYF
TGTGCCACCGGACTAGCCAACTACGAGCAGTACTTC
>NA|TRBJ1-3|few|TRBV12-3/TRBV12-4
CASSPLFGNTIYF
TGTGCCAGCAGTCCCCTTTTCGGAAACACCATATATTTT
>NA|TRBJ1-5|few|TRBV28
CASRGPGSNQIQPQHF
TGTGCCAGCAGAGGGCCAGGGTCTAACCAGATACAGCCCCAGCATTTT
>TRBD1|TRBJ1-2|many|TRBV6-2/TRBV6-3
CGSTRGLDYGYTF
TGTGGTTCGACCAGGGGGCTGGACTATGGCTACACCTTC
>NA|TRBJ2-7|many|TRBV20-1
CSARDQGTYEQYF
TGCAGTGCTAGAGATCAGGGTACCTACGAGCAGTACTTC
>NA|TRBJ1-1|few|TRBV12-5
CASGFGSMNTEAFF
TGTGCTAGTGGTTTCGGTAGTATGAACACTGAAGCTTTCTTT
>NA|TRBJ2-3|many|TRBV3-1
CASSQRGAGDTQYF
TGTGCCAGCAGCCAGAGGGGGGCGGGAGATACGCAGTATTTT
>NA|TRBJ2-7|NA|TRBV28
CASTTGKGYEQYF
TGTGCCAGCACCACAGGGAAGGGCTACGAGCAGTACTTC
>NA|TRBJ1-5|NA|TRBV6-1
CASSGTTGYSNQPQHF
TGTGCCAGCAGCGGTACGACAGGATATAGCAATCAGCCCCAGCATTTT
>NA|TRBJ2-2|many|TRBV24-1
CATSDLRGPLETGELFF
TGTGCCACCAGTGATTTGCGCGGCCCACTCGAGACCGGGGAGCTGTTTTTT
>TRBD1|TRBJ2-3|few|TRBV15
CATGQGQGIADTQYF
TGTGCCACCGGGCAGGGACAGGGGATCGCAGATACGCAGTATTTT
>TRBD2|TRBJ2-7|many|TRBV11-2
CASSLLAGVGPYEQYF
TGTGCCAGCAGCCTGTTAGCGGGAGTCGGTCCCTACGAGCAGTACTTC
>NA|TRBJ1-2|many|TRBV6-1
CASSSQTLGGYGYTF
TGTGCCAGCAGCTCCCAGACACTGGGGGGCTATGGCTACACCTTC
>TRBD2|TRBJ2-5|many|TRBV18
CASSRLAQETQYF
TGTGCCAGCTCACGACTAGCCCAAGAGACCCAGTACTTC
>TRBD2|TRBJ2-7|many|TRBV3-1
CATQLGGNEQYF
TGTGCCACACAGTTGGGAGGGAACGAGCAGTACTTC
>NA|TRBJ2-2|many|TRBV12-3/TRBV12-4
CASSSGIWTGELFF
TGTGCCAGCAGTTCCGGGATATGGACCGGGGAGCTGTTTTTT
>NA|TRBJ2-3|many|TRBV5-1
CASSQGVGGTDTQYF
TGCGCCAGCAGCCAGGGTGTGGGGGGAACAGATACGCAGTATTTT
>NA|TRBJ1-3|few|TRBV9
CASSARDGYSGNTIYF
TGTGCCAGCAGCGCCAGGGACGGATACTCTGGAAACACCATATATTTT
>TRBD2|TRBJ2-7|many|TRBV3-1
CASSQLSGGPYEQYF
TGTGCCAGCAGCCAACTTAGCGGGGGCCCCTACGAGCAGTACTTC
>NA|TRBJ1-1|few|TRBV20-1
CSAREDQHTEAFF
TGCAGTGCTAGAGAAGACCAGCACACTGAAGCTTTCTTT
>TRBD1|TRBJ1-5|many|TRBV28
CASTGGQGNQPQHF
TGTGCCAGCACAGGGGGGCAGGGCAATCAGCCCCAGCATTTT
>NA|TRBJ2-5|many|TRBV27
CASSLSQGGETQYF
TGTGCCAGCAGCTTGTCCCAAGGGGGTGAGACCCAGTACTTC
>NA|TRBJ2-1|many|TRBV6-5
CASSYSGLSYNEQFF
TGTGCCAGCAGTTACTCTGGACTTTCCTACAATGAGCAGTTCTTC
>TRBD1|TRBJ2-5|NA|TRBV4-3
CASSQEIGTGDETQYF
TGCGCCAGCAGCCAAGAAATCGGGACAGGGGACGAGACCCAGTACTTC
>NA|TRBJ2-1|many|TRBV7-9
CASSLLGDYNEQFF
TGTGCCAGCAGCTTATTGGGGGACTACAATGAGCAGTTCTTC
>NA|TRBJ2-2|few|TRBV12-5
CASGLGGPNGELFF
TGTGCTAGTGGTTTGGGCGGGCCGAACGGGGAGCTGTTTTTT